This is a list of T cell receptor beta chains from one sample in a study of naive and memory T cell subsets. TCRdb processed the UMI-ligation and nested PCR reads anew with MiXCR; each CDR3 protein has one entry. The sample lists roughly 98,000 distinct CDR3 sequences, over 7% occurring once. The sequenced sample consisted of central memory CD4+ T cells from blood. These receptors came from a human donor in good health. The CDR3 runs from the conserved cysteine through the conserved F or W. A D gene is named only where the DNA matches it firmly. Expanded clones are given a class, and other clones once, few, many or no size at all.

abundance	v_gene	d_gene	j_gene	CDR3nt	CDR3aa
many	TRBV28	-	TRBJ1-1	TGTGCCAGCAGTTTAATGGGTACTGAAGCTTTCTTT	CASSLMGTEAFF
-	TRBV7-9	-	TRBJ2-1	TGTGCCAGCAGCCTAGAGGGGGGGAAAAGTGAGCAGTTCTTC	CASSLEGGKSEQFF
many	TRBV7-9	-	TRBJ1-5	TGTGCCAGCAGCCCAACTGGTTCGCAGCCCCAGCATTTT	CASSPTGSQPQHF
many	TRBV18	-	TRBJ2-2	TGTGCCAGCTCACCCACGACTAGACCCAGCACCGGGGAGCTGTTTTTT	CASSPTTRPSTGELFF
many	TRBV7-2	-	TRBJ1-5	TGTGCCAGCAGCCCAGACTCGATGATCCAGCCCCAGCATTTT	CASSPDSMIQPQHF
many	TRBV20-1	-	TRBJ1-2	TGCAGTGCTAGCGACGACTGGCGTAACTATGGCTACACCTTC	CSASDDWRNYGYTF
many	TRBV11-1	-	TRBJ1-1	TGTGCCAGCAGCGTGACTGGATCCGGATTCCCTTTCTTT	CASSVTGSGFPFF
many	TRBV6-2/TRBV6-3	TRBD2	TRBJ2-3	TGTGCCAGCAGTGAGGGTAAACTAGCGTCAAGCACAGATACGCAGTATTTT	CASSEGKLASSTDTQYF
many	TRBV20-1	-	TRBJ2-7	TGCAGTGCTTCCGACCGCAGCTACGAGCAGTACTTC	CSASDRSYEQYF
-	TRBV3-1	-	TRBJ2-4	TGTGCCAGCAGCCCCAGAACAGTAGCCAAAAACATTCAGTACTTC	CASSPRTVAKNIQYF
few	TRBV29-1	-	TRBJ2-7	TGCAGCGTTGAAGTTCGGGGCGCCAGCTCCTACGAGCAGTACTTC	CSVEVRGASSYEQYF
many	TRBV7-9	TRBD1	TRBJ1-4	TGTGCCATCGATTTACAGGGGGAAAAACTGTTTTTT	CAIDLQGEKLFF
-	TRBV6-2/TRBV6-3	-	TRBJ1-1	TGTGCCAGCAGTTACACGGCCCAGCCGAACACTGAAGCTTTCTTT	CASSYTAQPNTEAFF
-	TRBV5-5	-	TRBJ2-3	TGTGCCAGCAGCTTGGATGTATTGGGGGCTAGGACAGATACGCAGTATTTT	CASSLDVLGARTDTQYF
-	TRBV12-3/TRBV12-4	-	TRBJ2-1	TGTGCCAGCAGTTTAGCGCTTGGTAGCGGTCGAAGCTCCTACAATGAGCAGTTCTTC	CASSLALGSGRSSYNEQFF
few	TRBV5-1	TRBD1	TRBJ1-4	TGCGCCAGCTCCCAGGGGGGGGATGAAAAACTGTTTTTT	CASSQGGDEKLFF
many	TRBV5-1	TRBD1	TRBJ1-1	TGCGCCAGCAGCTTGGGCGACAGGGCGAACACTGAAGCTTTCTTT	CASSLGDRANTEAFF